This entry lists 8 T cell receptor beta chains sequenced from one sample in a study of monozygotic twins with inflammatory bowel disease. Reprocessing the 5' RACE reads, TCRdb reports a single entry for every CDR3 protein and omits DNA. The listing records about 380,000 distinct CDR3 sequences. The sequencing input was blood. All receptors derive from a human donor with ulcerative colitis or Crohn's disease, or a healthy co-twin of an affected twin (not recorded which).

The gene calls are TRBV4-1 and TRBJ2-7; TCRdb's D call, TRBD1, is unchecked because there is no DNA. The V gene's germline CDR1 is MGHRA and CDR2 YSYEKL. The CDR3 is 17 residues long. CDR3 protein: CASSQVPGRFGTYEQYF.

This sequence joins TRBV30 and TRBJ1-6. CDR1 and CDR2 from the germline V gene are GTSNPN and SVGIG (reference sequence). The CDR3 contains 12 residues. CDR3: CAWSVNSSPLHF.

The chain employs TRBV2 and TRBJ2-5; TCRdb reports TRBD1, a call that lacks DNA to check it against. The CDR3 loop spans 15 amino acids. Germline V gives CDR1 SNHLY, CDR2 FYNNEI. The CDR3 is CSSSVILTGQETQYF.

The chain links TRBV12-3 or TRBV12-4 to TRBJ1-2; TCRdb's D gene call, TRBD1, goes unchecked for lack of DNA. This CDR3 is built from 15 residues. The CDR3 spells CASSSPGQAPYGYTF.

The J gene is TRBJ2-7, the V gene TRBV3-1; no DNA is available, so the TRBD1 call from TCRdb remains unchecked. This CDR3 region has 14 residues. Germline V gene sequence: CDR1 LGHDT, CDR2 YNNKEL (reference sequence). The CDR3 reads CASSLDRGHDEQYF.

V gene TRBV3-1 combines with J gene TRBJ2-7; the D gene TCRdb calls, TRBD1, cannot be checked with no DNA. This CDR3 is built from 15 residues. Looked up from germline, CDR1 is LGHDT and CDR2 is YNNKEL (reference sequence). CDR3 in amino acids: CASSQGRGALTEQYF.

This chain links TRBV14 with TRBJ2-2; TCRdb gives TRBD1 as the D gene, but with no DNA this cannot be confirmed. The CDR3 runs to 16 residues. The germline CDR1 and CDR2 sequences are SGHDN and FVKESK. The CDR3 here is CASSQVHRSNTGELFF.

The chain recombines TRBV5-1 with TRBJ2-3. Germline CDR1 SGHRS, CDR2 YFSETQ. The CDR3 runs 14 residues. CDR3 sequence: CASSAGPSTDTQYF.